Below, one T cell receptor beta chain is given with its context. The CDR3 runs to 14 residues. J lost 3 bases, V lost 4 bases, and 6 bases had no gene match. CDR1 and CDR2 from the germline V gene are SGDLS and YYNGEE. The data belong to a study of blood T cell repertoires in COVID-19. Method: immunoSEQ multiplex PCR; TCRdb's copy keeps in-frame clones and lacks some. Seen here are some 44,000 clones, 92% observed once, and the top ten hold about 12%. Specimen: peripheral blood. The chain carries TRBV9 and TRBJ2-7; TRBD1 agrees at 8 bases. The sequence was obtained from a human donor in a cohort sampled during active COVID-19. CDR3 residues: CASSPGQGIYEQYF. The CDR3 nucleotides are TGTGCCAGCAGCCCTGGACAGGGAATCTACGAGCAGTACTTC.